This T cell receptor beta chain was identified during a study of cytomegalovirus exposure and HLA in healthy donors. The wider study: Earlier, 95 million to 140 million unique TCR beta sequences were recovered from around 190 million T cells by an analysis.

Notes on this clone: Its specificity is unknown.

Vbeta (60) and Jbeta (13) primers were used in the PCR. Using immunoSEQ multiplex PCR, the repertoire was profiled, and TCRdb retains in-frame clones only, with some absent. The sample lists tens of thousands of clones; more than 65% were seen once. Whole-study findings and limits: Per a prior analysis, the majority of TCR beta V segments were productive roughly 90% or roughly 30% of the time.

The V end was cut by 3 bases, the J end by 3 bases, with 6 bases between. Germline assignment: CDR1 SNHLY and CDR2 FYNNEI. The CDR3 extends over 12 amino acids. This receptor was obtained from a male donor in good health and CMV-seropositive. The chain combines TRBV2 with TRBJ2-7; D unclear. Sample: PBMCs. The CDR3 sequence is CASSDRIYEQYF. The CDR3 region has the DNA TGTGCCAGCAGTGACAGAATCTACGAGCAGTACTTC.